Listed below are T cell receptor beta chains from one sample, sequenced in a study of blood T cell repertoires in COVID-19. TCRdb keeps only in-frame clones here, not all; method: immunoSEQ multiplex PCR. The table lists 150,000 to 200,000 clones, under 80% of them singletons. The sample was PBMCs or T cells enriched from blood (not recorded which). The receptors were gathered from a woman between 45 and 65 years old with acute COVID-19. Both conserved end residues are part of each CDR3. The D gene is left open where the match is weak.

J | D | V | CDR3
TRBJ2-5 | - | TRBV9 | CASSASVSVQETQYF
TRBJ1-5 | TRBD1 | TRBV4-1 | CASSSATGDSNQPQHF
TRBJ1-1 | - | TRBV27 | CASSRPGATEAFF
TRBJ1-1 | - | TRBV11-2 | CASSHTGWALPFF
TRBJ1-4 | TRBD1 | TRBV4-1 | CASSHIAYSGTEEKLFF
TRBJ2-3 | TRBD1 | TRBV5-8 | CASSTTGVEADTQYF
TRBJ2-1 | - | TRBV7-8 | CASSFGRRPNFGEQFF
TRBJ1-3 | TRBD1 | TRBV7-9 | CASSTTGGTEWNTIYF
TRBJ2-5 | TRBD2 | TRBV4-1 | CASSQGYGGARETQYF
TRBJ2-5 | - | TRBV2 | CASNQQETQYF
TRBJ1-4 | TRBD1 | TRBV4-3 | CASSQDLIVGGTNEKLFF
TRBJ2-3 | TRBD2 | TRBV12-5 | CASGLGRGASDTQYF
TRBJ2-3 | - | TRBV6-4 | CASSPGVSTDTQYF
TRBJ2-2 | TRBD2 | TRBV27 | CASRPGLARTGELFF
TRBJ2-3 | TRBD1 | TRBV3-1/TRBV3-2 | CASSQDPGQYTDTQYF
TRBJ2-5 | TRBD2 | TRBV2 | CARGTSGGADETQYF
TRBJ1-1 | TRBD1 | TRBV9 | CASSVEDRGNTEAFF
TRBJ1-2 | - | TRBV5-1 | CASSLEGEGYGYTF
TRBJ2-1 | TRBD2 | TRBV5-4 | CASSLGEGEQFF
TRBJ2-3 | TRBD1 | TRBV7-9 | CASRERTGGNTDTQYF
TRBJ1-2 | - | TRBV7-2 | CASSSGGGFSYTF
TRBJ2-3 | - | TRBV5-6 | CASSLAVGGGDTQYF
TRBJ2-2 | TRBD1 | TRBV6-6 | CASSYAWTGALFF
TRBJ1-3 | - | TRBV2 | CASSEGGGGNTIYF
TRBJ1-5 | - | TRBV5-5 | CASSLGQHSNQPQHF
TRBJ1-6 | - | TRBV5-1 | CASKKGALDNSPLHF
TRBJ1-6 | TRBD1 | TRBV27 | CASGRGDRANSPLHF
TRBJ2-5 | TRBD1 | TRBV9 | CASSGGTGNQETQYF
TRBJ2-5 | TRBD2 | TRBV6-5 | CASSPLAGGPETQYF
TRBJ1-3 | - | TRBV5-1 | CASSLDRALMGNTIYF
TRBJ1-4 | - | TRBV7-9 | CASSRTPNYNEKLFF
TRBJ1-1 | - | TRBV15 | CATSAHRVGTEAFF
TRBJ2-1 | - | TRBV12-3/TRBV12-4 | CASSFGQNEQFF
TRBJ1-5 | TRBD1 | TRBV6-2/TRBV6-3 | CASSYSTTGPGSANNQPQHF
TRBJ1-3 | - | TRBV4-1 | CASSQVAANSGNTIYF
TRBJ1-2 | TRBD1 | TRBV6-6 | CASSYGGTVTNYGYTF
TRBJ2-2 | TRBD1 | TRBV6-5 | CASRQGQGVGELFF
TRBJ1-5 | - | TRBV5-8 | CASSLGGVSPQHF
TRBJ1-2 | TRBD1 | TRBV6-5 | CASRGQGYYGYTF
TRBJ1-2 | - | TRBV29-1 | CSVEIREGSYTF
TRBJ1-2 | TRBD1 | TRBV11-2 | CASSLTRTGKAGYTF
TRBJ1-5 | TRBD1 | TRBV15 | CATSRGQFNQPQHF
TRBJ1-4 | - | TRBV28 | CASSYGFPGYRNEKLFF
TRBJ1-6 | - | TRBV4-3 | CASSQGAGSYNSPLHF
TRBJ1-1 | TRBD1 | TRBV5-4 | CASSYRTGTEAFF
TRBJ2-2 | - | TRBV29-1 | CSVEVGVTGELFF
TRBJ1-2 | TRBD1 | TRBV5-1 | CASSGSGQGESGTF
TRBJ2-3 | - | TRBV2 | CASSRDLGTDTQYF
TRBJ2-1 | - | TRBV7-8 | CASSLDRGGQFF
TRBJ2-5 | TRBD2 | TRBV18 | CASSPKGTSQETQYF
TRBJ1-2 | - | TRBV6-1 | CASSERGKGYTF
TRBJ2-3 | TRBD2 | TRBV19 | CASRERASGGLGTQYF
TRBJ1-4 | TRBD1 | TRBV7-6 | CASSSLQGAGEKLFF
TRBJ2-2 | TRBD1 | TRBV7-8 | CASSLVTGETGELFF